A selection of T cell receptor beta chains follows, all from one sample in a study. One entry per CDR3 protein, called by TCRdb with MiXCR from the RT-PCR reads. The sample records hundreds of thousands of distinct CDR3 sequences, around 14% being singletons. Sequencing was carried out using memory CD4+ T cells from blood. These receptors were taken from a female donor in good health, serving as a healthy control. Both conserved end residues are part of each CDR3. D genes are given only for firm matches. Expanded clones are given a class, and other clones once, few, many or no size at all.

cdr3_length	v_call	clone_size	j_call	d_call	cdr3_nt	cdr3_aa
14	TRBV30	many	TRBJ2-2	TRBD2	TGTGCCTGGAGTAGCGGGAGTATAACCGGGGAGCTGTTTTTT	CAWSSGSITGELFF
12	TRBV7-3	few	TRBJ2-2	.	TGTGCCAGCAGCCCCAGAGGCGGGGAGCTGTTTTTT	CASSPRGGELFF
16	TRBV20-1	many	TRBJ2-4	TRBD2	TGCAGTGCTAGAGATCGCCGGCGTTCCGGGGGGAACATTCAGTACTTC	CSARDRRRSGGNIQYF
14	TRBV6-5	many	TRBJ1-1	TRBD1	TGCGCCAGCAGCTTGGACAGGCAGAACACTGAAGCTTTCTTT	CASSLDRQNTEAFF
13	TRBV18	few	TRBJ2-7	.	TGTGCCAGCTCACCGGTAGGGGCGTCGGAGCAGTACTTC	CASSPVGASEQYF
14	TRBV7-9	few	TRBJ2-7	.	TGTGCCAGCAGCCCCCGAGGGCCTCTACACGAGCAGTACTTC	CASSPRGPLHEQYF
13	TRBV7-2	few	TRBJ1-2	.	TGTGCCAGCAGCAGGGACGGGAAATATGGCTACACCTTC	CASSRDGKYGYTF
14	TRBV5-6	many	TRBJ2-7	.	TGTGCCAGCAGCTTGTGGGGCTACTCCTACGAGCAGTACTTC	CASSLWGYSYEQYF
14	TRBV5-1	few	TRBJ2-7	TRBD1	TGCGCCAGCAACTTGGGACAGGGGGCCCACGAGCAGTACTTC	CASNLGQGAHEQYF
14	TRBV29-1	many	TRBJ2-3	TRBD1	TGCAGCGTTGCTCCGGGACAGTTCACAGATACGCAGTATTTT	CSVAPGQFTDTQYF
13	TRBV9	.	TRBJ1-5	.	TGTGCCAGCAGCGTAGGGGTTGATCAGCCCCAGCATTTT	CASSVGVDQPQHF
13	TRBV6-6	few	TRBJ2-7	.	TGTGCCAGCAGTTATTCTATCGGGCACGAGCAGTACTTC	CASSYSIGHEQYF
11	TRBV20-1	many	TRBJ1-2	TRBD1	TGCAGTGCTCCCTCAGGGGGCGGCTACACCTTC	CSAPSGGGYTF
11	TRBV12-3/TRBV12-4	.	TRBJ1-5	.	TGTGCCAGCAGTCGAACCGGGCCCCAGCATTTT	CASSRTGPQHF
15	TRBV11-2	.	TRBJ1-1	.	TGTGCCAGCAGCTTAGGCGGGGGGCTAAGCACTGAAGCTTTCTTT	CASSLGGGLSTEAFF
12	TRBV12-3/TRBV12-4	few	TRBJ2-1	.	TGTGCCAGCAGCCTAGACCGGTTTACGCAGTTCTTC	CASSLDRFTQFF
16	TRBV18	few	TRBJ1-2	TRBD1	TGTGCCAGCTCACCACGAGGACAGGGAGGGGACTATGGCTACACCTTC	CASSPRGQGGDYGYTF
19	TRBV4-3	many	TRBJ2-3	TRBD1	TGCGCCAGCAGCCAACCAAAAGGGACAGGGGTGAAGGGCACAGATACGCAGTATTTT	CASSQPKGTGVKGTDTQYF
16	TRBV20-1	.	TRBJ2-5	TRBD2	TGCAGTGCTAGTGCTCTTGGGGGCGGGAGGGAAGAGACCCAGTACTTC	CSASALGGGREETQYF
16	TRBV20-1	few	TRBJ2-3	TRBD2	TGCAGTGCTAACCGGGCTAGCGGGGGTCGCACAGATACGCAGTATTTT	CSANRASGGRTDTQYF
15	TRBV12-3/TRBV12-4	.	TRBJ1-6	TRBD1	TGTGCCAGCAGTGTCGACAGGGCATATTCTTCACCCCTCCACTTT	CASSVDRAYSSPLHF
16	TRBV10-3	few	TRBJ2-2	.	TGTGCCATCAGTGAAGGAACAGCCCCGAACACCGGGGAGCTGTTTTTT	CAISEGTAPNTGELFF
16	TRBV7-9	.	TRBJ2-3	.	TGTGCCAGCAGCTTAGGCCTGGGCGGAACCGTGAATACGCAGTATTTT	CASSLGLGGTVNTQYF
15	TRBV11-2	.	TRBJ2-1	.	TGTGCCAGCAGCTTAGATGGGGGCTTCGACAATGAGCAGTTCTTC	CASSLDGGFDNEQFF
11	TRBV10-3	many	TRBJ2-7	.	TGTGCCATCAGTGAGTCGAACGAGCAGTACTTC	CAISESNEQYF
14	TRBV20-1	few	TRBJ2-1	.	TGCAGTGCTACTTGGGCGGGATCTTACAATGAGCAGTTCTTC	CSATWAGSYNEQFF
14	TRBV9	.	TRBJ2-2	.	TGTGCCAGCAGCGTAGCGGGCTCGACCGGGGAGCTGTTTTTT	CASSVAGSTGELFF
13	TRBV29-1	many	TRBJ2-3	.	TGCAGCGTTCTATCAGCGGCCACAGATACGCAGTATTTT	CSVLSAATDTQYF
16	TRBV20-1	many	TRBJ2-7	.	TGCAGTGCTAGGGGGCTCCTGGCGGGGCTCTCCTACGAGCAGTACTTC	CSARGLLAGLSYEQYF
13	TRBV6-5	few	TRBJ1-1	.	TGTGCCAGCCGGGGCAGCCTTAACACTGAAGCTTTCTTT	CASRGSLNTEAFF
11	TRBV6-6	.	TRBJ1-1	.	TGTGCCAGCCGCCAGACTGGGAAAGCTTTCTTT	CASRQTGKAFF
15	TRBV20-1	.	TRBJ2-1	.	TGCAGTGCTAGAGATAGGGCGGGATGGTGGAATGAGCAGTTCTTC	CSARDRAGWWNEQFF
15	TRBV12-3/TRBV12-4	many	TRBJ2-5	.	TGTGCCAGCAGTTTTGGGCAGGCTACCGGGGAGACCCAGTACTTC	CASSFGQATGETQYF
14	TRBV7-2	few	TRBJ2-5	.	TGTGCCAGCAGTTCTAGGGCTAGCCAAGAGACCCAGTACTTC	CASSSRASQETQYF
14	TRBV12-3/TRBV12-4	.	TRBJ1-1	.	TGTGCCAGCACCAGAACACAGGGGAACACTGAAGCTTTCTTT	CASTRTQGNTEAFF
13	TRBV20-1	.	TRBJ2-5	TRBD1	TGCAGTGCCGGTGACAGGGTCCGTGAGACCCAGTACTTC	CSAGDRVRETQYF
14	TRBV27	.	TRBJ2-7	TRBD2	TGTGCCAGCGCCTCGGGGGGGATAGTGGGCGAGCAGTACTTC	CASASGGIVGEQYF
13	TRBV28	few	TRBJ2-5	.	TGTGCCAGCAGAGGGGTGTTCCGGGAGACCCAGTACTTC	CASRGVFRETQYF
12	TRBV20-1	few	TRBJ2-7	TRBD1	TGCAGTGCTAGATCGACAGGGATCGAGCAGTACTTC	CSARSTGIEQYF
14	TRBV2	.	TRBJ1-1	TRBD1	TGTGCCAGCGGACAGGACGGACAGGTGACTGAAGCTTTCTTT	CASGQDGQVTEAFF
13	TRBV7-2	.	TRBJ1-2	.	TGTGCCAGCAAGAGGGTTATTAACTATGGCTACACCTTC	CASKRVINYGYTF
12	TRBV2	few	TRBJ1-2	.	TGTGCCAGCAGCCCGGGGGAGGGCGGCTACACCTTC	CASSPGEGGYTF
16	TRBV6-6	few	TRBJ1-2	TRBD1	TGTGCCAGCAGTTTTGGGGAGGACAGGGGGCGGGTTGGCTACACCTTC	CASSFGEDRGRVGYTF
14	TRBV6-5	many	TRBJ1-2	.	TGTGCCAGCAGTTACTCGAGGCCAGGGGCTGGCTACACCTTC	CASSYSRPGAGYTF
16	TRBV6-1	.	TRBJ2-5	.	TGTGCCAGCAGGAAACGAGGGGGGACGGGCCAAGAGACCCAGTACTTC	CASRKRGGTGQETQYF
16	TRBV9	.	TRBJ1-5	.	TGTGCCAGCAGCGCCGGGCACGGAGCGAGCAATCAGCCCCAGCATTTT	CASSAGHGASNQPQHF
15	TRBV29-1	few	TRBJ1-2	TRBD1	TGCAGCGTTGAAGCAGGAGTAGGGGGCAGCTATGGCTACACCTTC	CSVEAGVGGSYGYTF
17	TRBV20-1	few	TRBJ2-1	TRBD2	TGCAGTGCGGAAGGGACTAGCGGGGTCATCACCTACAATGAGCAGTTCTTC	CSAEGTSGVITYNEQFF
13	TRBV27	many	TRBJ1-1	.	TGTGCCAGCAAAGGGCAGCAGCTCACTGAAGCTTTCTTT	CASKGQQLTEAFF
17	TRBV4-2	.	TRBJ1-4	TRBD1	TGTGCCAGCAGCCAAGATCAGGTCGGGACAGGGCACGAAAAACTGTTTTTT	CASSQDQVGTGHEKLFF